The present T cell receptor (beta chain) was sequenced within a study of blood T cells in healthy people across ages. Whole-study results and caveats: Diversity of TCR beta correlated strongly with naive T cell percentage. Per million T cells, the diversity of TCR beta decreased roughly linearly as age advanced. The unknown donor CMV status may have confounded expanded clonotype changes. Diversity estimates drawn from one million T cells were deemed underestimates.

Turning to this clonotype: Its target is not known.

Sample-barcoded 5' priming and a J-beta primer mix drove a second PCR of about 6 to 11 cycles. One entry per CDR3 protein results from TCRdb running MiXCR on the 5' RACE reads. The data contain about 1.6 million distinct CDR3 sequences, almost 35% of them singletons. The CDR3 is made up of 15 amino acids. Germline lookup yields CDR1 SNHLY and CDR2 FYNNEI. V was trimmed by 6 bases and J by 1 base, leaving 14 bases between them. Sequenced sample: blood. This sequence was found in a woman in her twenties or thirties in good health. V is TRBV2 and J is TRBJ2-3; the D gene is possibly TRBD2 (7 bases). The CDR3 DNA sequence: TGTGCCAGCAGGGACCGCGGGGGCGGCACAGATACGCAGTATTTT. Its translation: CASRDRGGGTDTQYF.